This TCR beta chain stems from a study of blood T cell repertoires in COVID-19. Study details: The origin of the acute and convalescent COVID-19 samples was the United States, Italy and Spain.

After removal of 4 bases from V and 5 bases from J, the junction contained 11 bases not matched to a gene. Germline CDR1 reads GTSNPN; CDR2 reads SVGIG (reference sequence). The CDR3 is 17 amino acids. Produced via immunoSEQ multiplex PCR; TCRdb's table is partial and in-frame only. This table has fewer than 350,000 clones, roughly 85% appearing once. Cohort placement rested on clinical history that participants reported themselves. The sequence derives from a man in his thirties or forties who had recovered from COVID-19. The chain links TRBV30 to TRBJ2-5; 15 bases agree with TRBD2. The sample comprised PBMCs or T cells enriched from blood (not recorded which). CDR3: CAWKPGLAGGGLETQYF. DNA for the CDR3: TGTGCCTGGAAACCGGGACTAGCGGGGGGAGGACTGGAGACCCAGTACTTC.